The sequence of this TCR beta chain was determined in a study of blood T cell repertoires in COVID-19. Study at large: Sources were T cells, B-cell-depleted T cells, or PBMCs; the material itself was cDNA or gDNA.

TCRdb keeps only in-frame clones here, not all; method: immunoSEQ multiplex PCR. The table shows approximately 490,000 clones, with approximately 86% occurring only once. The receptor's source is a woman aged 18-29 years who had recovered from COVID-19. The sequencing input was PBMCs or T cells enriched from blood (not recorded which).

CDR3 region: CASSPQGGDNEQFF. CDR3 nucleotides: TGTGCCAGCAGCCCGCAGGGTGGGGACAATGAGCAGTTCTTC. The chain couples TRBV5-4 to TRBJ2-1; D may be TRBD1 (5 bases). The CDR3 sequence is 14 residues long. Germline V gives CDR1 SGHNT, CDR2 YYREEE (reference sequence). Trimming cost V 4 bases and J 5 bases, with 13 bases left between them. Using reference TRBV5-4 and TRBJ2-1 for the parts outside the CDR3, the full variable domain is ETGVTQSPTHLIKTRGQQVTLRCSSQSGHNTVSWYQQALGQGPQFIFQYYREEENGRGNFPPRFSGLQFPNYSSELNVNALELDDSALYLCASSPQGGDNEQFFGPGTRLTVL.